What follows describes a single TCR beta chain. Its specificity is unknown. V shed 6 bases, J shed 4 bases, and the junction held 7 bases outside the gene matches. The germline V gene has CDR1 LNHDA and CDR2 SQIVND (reference sequence). The CDR3 consists of 15 residues. Repertoires were generated with immunoSEQ multiplex PCR, while TCRdb's copy carries only in-frame clones and drops some. This sample has around 190,000 clones, with about 81% found just once. This record comes from a study of cytomegalovirus exposure and HLA in healthy donors. Overall study findings and caveats: The classifier was said to identify cytomegalovirus status with high specificity and sensitivity.

The J gene is TRBJ2-7, the V gene TRBV19; TRBD2 matches at 12 bases. The source material was PBMCs. This clonotype originated in a woman aged 25-40 years in good health and CMV-seronegative. The CDR3 spells CASRRSGTSGYEQYF. In nucleotides, the CDR3 is TGTGCCAGTAGGAGGTCCGGGACTAGCGGGTACGAGCAGTACTTC.